Listed here are 20 T cell receptor beta chains from one sample, sequenced in a study of a mutant IDH1 vaccine in newly diagnosed glioma. Regarding time point: baseline, week 1 (first vaccination visit). Treatment given: pre-vaccination baseline after standard-of-care therapy. Sequenced by immunoSEQ multiplex PCR; TCRdb stores in-frame clones only, minus some. The table records approximately 67,000 clones, 80% to 90% of them present only once. The sample was peripheral blood mononuclear cells (PBMCs), taken from a glioma patient treated with radiotherapy, temozolomide or both. Source of these receptors: a woman aged 18-30 years with glioma. Some clones in this sample may be carry-over from other donors' samples.

This clone showed up just once. V gene TRBV5-1 combines with J gene TRBJ2-7, with TRBD2 matching 7 bases. CDR3 size: 15 residues. With 5 bases clipped from V and 4 bases from J, the junction kept 12 bases outside the gene matches. Germline CDR1 and CDR2: SGHRS and YFSETQ. In DNA, the CDR3 is TGCGCCAGCAGTTCGTTCGCGGGAGTTGGTTACGAGCAGTACTTC. It specifies CASSSFAGVGYEQYF.

With respect to this clone: Other DNA variants within this sample encode the same CDR3. V is TRBV7-9 and J is TRBJ1-1; D gene unclear. Between the trimmed V and J ends, which lost 2 bases and 2 bases, there was a span of 0 bases. The germline CDR1 and CDR2 sequences are SEHNR and FQNEAQ (reference sequence). The CDR3 totals 11 residues. CDR3 amino acids: CASSLNTEAFF. The DNA for the CDR3 is TGTGCCAGCAGCTTAAACACTGAAGCTTTCTTT.

The chain recombines TRBV7-3 with TRBJ2-2; 7 nucleotides line up with TRBD2. This CDR3 contains 16 residues. Germline assignment: CDR1 SGHTA and CDR2 FQGTGA. V trimming: 1 base; J trimming: 1 base; junction bases outside the gene matches: 3. DNA for the CDR3: TGTGCCAGCAGCTTAAACCCTAGCGGGAACACCGGGGAGCTGTTTTTT. Its protein is CASSLNPSGNTGELFF.

This clone was picked up one time. V is TRBV5-1 and J is TRBJ1-2; the match to TRBD1 covers 7 bases. Germline trimming cut 4 bases from V and 4 bases from J; bases unmatched to any gene: 10. This CDR3 region has 15 residues. Germline CDR1 SGHRS, CDR2 YFSETQ. In DNA form, the CDR3 reads TGCGCCAGCAGCCCAGGGACAGCCCGGGGCTATGGCTACACCTTC. Amino acid sequence: CASSPGTARGYGYTF.

This clone was picked up a small number of times. The chain joins TRBV19 to TRBJ1-5, with 12 nucleotides matching TRBD1. V was clipped by 5 bases and J by 6 bases; unmatched bases: 5. This CDR3 is built from 15 residues. Germline assignment: CDR1 LNHDA and CDR2 SQIVND (reference sequence). The CDR3 DNA is TGTGCCAGTAGTGGCGGGACAGGGGGCGTTCAGCCCCAGCATTTT. This gives the protein CASSGGTGGVQPQHF.

The chain joins TRBV6-5 to TRBJ1-1, with D perhaps TRBD1 (5 bases). Germline-derived CDR1 and CDR2 are MNHEY and SVGAGI. The CDR3 runs to 14 residues. Between the trimmed V and J ends, which lost 2 bases and 0 bases, there was a span of 7 bases. CDR3 in amino acids: CASSYGGVNTEAFF. The DNA for the CDR3 is TGTGCCAGCAGTTACGGGGGAGTGAACACTGAAGCTTTCTTT.

The J gene is TRBJ2-1, the V gene TRBV7-2, with TRBD2 matching over 8 bases. Per the germline V gene, CDR1 is SGHTA and CDR2 is FQGNSA. CDR3 length: 14 amino acids. J lost 10 bases, V lost 1 base, and 6 bases had no gene match. The CDR3 sequence is CASSLGIASGEQFF. CDR3 bases: TGTGCCAGCAGCTTAGGTATAGCTAGCGGGGAGCAGTTCTTC. The variable domain in full, with the rest retrieved from reference TRBV7-2 and TRBJ2-1, is GAGVSQSPSNKVTEKGKDVELRCDPISGHTALYWYRQSLGQGLEFLIYFQGNSAPDKSGLPSDRFSAERTGGSVSTLTIQRTQQEDSAVYLCASSLGIASGEQFFGPGTRLTVL.

The table lists this clone with a few counts. The chain's CDR3 is CASSQDIRVVNTEAFF. CDR3 DNA: TGCGCCAGCAGCCAAGACATCCGGGTGGTGAACACTGAAGCTTTCTTT. The rearrangement joins TRBV4-1 to TRBJ1-1; D is unclear. CDR1 and CDR2 (germline): MGHRA, YSYEKL. V was shortened by 0 bases and J by 0 bases, with 11 bases between the two germline ends. The CDR3 sequence is 16 residues long.

V is TRBV6-1 and J is TRBJ2-3, with D unclear. V gave up 6 bases and J gave up 2 bases, with 12 bases separating them. Germline V gene data show CDR1 as MNHNS and CDR2 as SASEGT. The CDR3 covers 14 residues. The CDR3 DNA reads TGTGCCAGCAGCGCCCAGAGAGACACAGATACGCAGTATTTT. This translates into CASSAQRDTDTQYF.

The chain has TRBV4-2 and TRBJ2-6; D is tentatively TRBD1 or TRBD2 (5 bases each). The CDR3 is 18 residues long. V lost 1 base to trimming and J lost 0 bases, with 13 bases between them. In germline, CDR1 is LGHNA, CDR2 YNFKEQ. This CDR3 reads CASSQVSEGSSGANVLTF. The CDR3 DNA reads as TGTGCCAGCAGCCAAGTTTCCGAGGGGAGCTCTGGGGCCAACGTCCTGACTTTC.

This chain links TRBV15 with TRBJ1-1; possible D gene TRBD1, 5 bases. The length of the CDR3 is 14 residues. CDR1 is LNHNV, CDR2 YYDKDF, per germline (reference sequence). V was shortened by 0 bases and J by 6 bases, with 11 bases between the two germline ends. Here the CDR3 reads CATSRDWGYAEAFF. As DNA, the CDR3 is TGTGCCACCAGCAGAGATTGGGGCTACGCTGAAGCTTTCTTT. The whole variable domain, filled in from reference TRBV15 and TRBJ1-1, reads DAMVIQNPRYQVTQFGKPVTLSCSQTLNHNVMYWYQQKSSQAPKLLFHYYDKDFNNEADTPDNFQSRRPNTSFCFLDIRSPGLGDTAMYLCATSRDWGYAEAFFGQGTRLTVV.

V and J are TRBV14 and TRBJ2-7, with TRBD2 identical over 10 bases. This CDR3 comprises 15 residues. Germline assignment: CDR1 SGHDN and CDR2 FVKESK. J gave up 5 bases and V 8 bases, and 12 bases lay outside the gene matches. Written as DNA, the CDR3 is TGTGCCAGCTCGGGGAGGCTAGCGGGAGAAAACGAGCAGTACTTC. Translated: CASSGRLAGENEQYF.

The rearrangement links TRBV19 to TRBJ2-1; D not resolved. CDR3 length equals 13 residues. CDR1 and CDR2 from the germline V gene are LNHDA and SQIVND (reference sequence). Trimming removed 5 bases at V and 9 bases at J, with 14 bases between. The CDR3 reads CASSQSGWSEQFF. The CDR3 region has the DNA TGTGCCAGTAGTCAGTCGGGTTGGAGTGAGCAGTTCTTC.

The chain combines TRBV19 with TRBJ1-2, with D tentatively TRBD1 (5 bases). From germline, CDR1 is LNHDA and CDR2 SQIVND (reference sequence). The length of the CDR3 is 14 residues. V dropped 0 bases and J dropped 10 bases, with 15 bases sitting between them. CDR3 DNA: TGTGCCAGTAGTATAGAGGGACGCCAAGCCCACTACACCTTC. This translates into CASSIEGRQAHYTF.

The V and J genes are TRBV10-3 and TRBJ1-1; D perhaps matches TRBD1 (6 bases). Germline-derived CDR1 and CDR2 are ENHRY and SYGVKD. The CDR3 has 13 amino acids. V was cut by 10 bases and J by 3 bases, with 15 bases left in between. The CDR3 loop is CATFDGGDTEAFF. In DNA form, the CDR3 reads TGTGCCACCTTTGATGGGGGCGACACTGAAGCTTTCTTT.

The chain joins TRBV15 to TRBJ1-2; 7 bases map to TRBD1. The CDR3 loop spans 16 amino acids. Per the germline V gene, CDR1 is LNHNV and CDR2 is YYDKDF (reference sequence). V dropped 1 base and J dropped 7; count of bases not matched to a gene: 12. CDR3 DNA sequence: TGTGCCACCAGCAGAGTGAGGACAGGTTTCGGGTTTGGCTACACCTTC. The encoded protein is CATSRVRTGFGFGYTF.

CDR3: CATSSGDRGGSDTQYF. CDR3 DNA sequence: TGTGCCACCAGCAGCGGGGACAGGGGTGGTTCAGATACGCAGTATTTT. The genes are TRBV15 and TRBJ2-3, with 10 bases aligning to TRBD1. The trim removed 3 bases at V and 4 bases at J, leaving 7 bases unmatched. The CDR3 extends over 16 amino acids. The germline V gene has CDR1 LNHNV and CDR2 YYDKDF (reference sequence).

The genes are TRBV6-5 and TRBJ1-4; TRBD1 is a possible D gene (6 bases). Germline lookup yields CDR1 MNHEY and CDR2 SVGAGI. Between the trimmed V and J ends, which lost 0 bases and 5 bases, there was a span of 13 bases. This CDR3 is 16 amino acids long. CDR3 DNA sequence: TGTGCCAGCAGTTACTCCAACGGACAGATGAATGAAAAACTGTTTTTT. It codes for CASSYSNGQMNEKLFF.

J is TRBJ1-5 and V is TRBV2; the D is unclear. CDR3 length: 14 residues. V shed 4 bases and J shed 6 bases, with 13 bases lying between them. From germline, CDR1 is SNHLY and CDR2 FYNNEI. CDR3 DNA: TGTGCCAGCAGTGTGTGGGGTCCGGGTCAGCCCCAGCATTTT. Translation gives CASSVWGPGQPQHF. Combining the CDR3 with reference TRBV2 and TRBJ1-5 gives the whole variable domain EPEVTQTPSHQVTQMGQEVILRCVPISNHLYFYWYRQILGQKVEFLVSFYNNEISEKSEIFDDQFSVERPDGSNFTLKIRSTKLEDSAMYFCASSVWGPGQPQHFGDGTRLSIL.

J is TRBJ2-7 and V is TRBV27, with TRBD1 matching over 8 bases. The J segment lost 2 bases and the V segment lost 8 bases, leaving 8 bases of the junction unmatched. This CDR3 comprises 14 residues. Germline V gives CDR1 MNHEY, CDR2 SMNVEV (reference sequence). The CDR3 sequence: CASSRSTGAYEQYF. As DNA, the CDR3 is TGTGCCAGCTCCAGATCGACAGGGGCCTACGAGCAGTACTTC.